This T cell receptor beta chain is drawn from a study of Ad26.COV2.S vaccination and SARS-CoV-2 variants. About the research overall: In the study, Ad26.COV2.S was injected intramuscularly once, or twice 56 days apart.

The V gene lost 0 bases and the J gene lost 7 bases, with 7 bases spanning the gap. CDR3 length: 13 amino acids. Germline values: CDR1 SGHRS, CDR2 YFSETQ. Clones were read by immunoSEQ multiplex PCR, and TCRdb kept only the in-frame ones, dropping some. The data contain roughly 380,000 clones, around 87% of them singletons. The treatment: 15 to 20 received Ad26.COV2.S at low or high dose, single or two shots; 5 received placebo; per-sample allocation not given. Samples were taken on day 63 after the first vaccine or placebo injection. The rearrangement links TRBV5-1 to TRBJ2-2; D unclear. Source: peripheral blood, taken in a trial of Ad26.COV2.S vaccine versus placebo. This receptor was identified in a person aged 18 to 65 who received the Ad26.COV2.S COVID-19 vaccine or a placebo. The CDR3 spells CASSLAPGGELFF. CDR3 DNA: TGCGCCAGCAGCTTGGCCCCGGGCGGGGAGCTGTTTTTT.